The 29 T cell receptor beta chains listed next were all sequenced from one sample in a study of cytotoxic CD8 clonotypes in ibrutinib-treated CLL (dated by TCRdb to the early 2020s). Library generation was performed with the immunoSEQ multiplex PCR assay. Held by TCRdb, this immuneACCESS table contains in-frame sequences only and omits some clones. Under half of the omission traces to an unresolved V gene where checked; the cause of the rest is unknown. The sample table lists about 140,000 clones, 80% of them with a count of one. Approximately 7.6% of the sample rests with the top ten. The source material was PBMCs, sampled after 36 months of ibrutinib treatment. The receptor source for this set is a human donor with chronic lymphocytic leukemia.

This sequence joins TRBV10-3 and TRBJ2-5; no clear D. The CDR3 runs to 15 residues. Germline loops: CDR1 ENHRY, CDR2 SYGVKD. Trimming stripped 0 bases from V and 4 bases from J, with 12 bases between. The CDR3 protein is CAISESRQPRETQYF. CDR3 nucleotides: TGTGCCATCAGTGAGTCGCGACAACCCCGAGAGACCCAGTACTTC.

The rearrangement uses TRBV2 and TRBJ1-1; 7 nucleotides line up with TRBD1. Germline V CDR1 and CDR2: SNHLY, FYNNEI. Trimming cost V 6 bases and J 0 bases; bases outside gene matches: 7. The CDR3 is 15 amino acids. Here the CDR3 DNA reads TGTGCCAGCAGATCCGTGACAGGGATGAACACTGAAGCTTTCTTT. Protein: CASRSVTGMNTEAFF.

V usage is TRBV27 and J usage is TRBJ2-7; 7 positions agree with TRBD2. Per germline, CDR1 MNHEY and CDR2 SMNVEV (reference sequence). The CDR3 totals 14 residues. Trimming removed 3 bases from V and 2 bases from J; junction bases left unmatched: 4. CDR3 nucleotides: TGTGCCAGCAGTTTTGCGGGGGAGACCTACGAGCAGTACTTC. Translated, it gives CASSFAGETYEQYF.

V and J are TRBV7-3 and TRBJ2-7, with D maybe TRBD2 (6 bases). The CDR3 sequence is 13 residues long. V lost 5 bases to trimming and J lost 7 bases, with 15 bases between them. Germline-derived CDR1 and CDR2 are SGHTA and FQGTGA. This CDR3 reads CASSVGPGREQYF. For the CDR3, the DNA is TGTGCCAGCAGCGTGGGACCGGGGAGGGAGCAGTACTTC.

The V call is TRBV28, the J call TRBJ1-4; D possibly corresponds to TRBD1 (5 bases). Germline lookup yields CDR1 MDHEN and CDR2 SYDVKM. V shed 6 bases and J shed 5 bases, with 10 bases lying between them. The CDR3 is made up of 13 amino acids. The CDR3 DNA reads as TGTGCCAGCAGGCGACAGACCAATGAAAAACTGTTTTTT. It codes for CASRRQTNEKLFF.

Comment on this clone: An end of the junction differs from the germline gene, which may be a read error. The chain has TRBV6-5 and TRBJ2-2; D remains unclear. This CDR3 contains 12 residues. Germline-derived CDR1 and CDR2 are MNHEY and SVGAGI. The chain's CDR3 is CASRQNAGELFF. In DNA form, the CDR3 reads TGTGCCAGCAGACAGAACGCCGGGGAGCTGTTTTTT.

The chain joins TRBV6-5 to TRBJ1-1, with unresolved D. The germline V gene encodes CDR1 MNHEY and CDR2 SVGAGI. The CDR3 spans 13 residues. Trimming removed 2 bases from V and 4 bases from J, with 8 bases in between. CDR3 residues: CASSYKGTTEAFF. As DNA, the CDR3 is TGTGCCAGCAGTTACAAGGGCACCACTGAAGCTTTCTTT.

The chain recombines TRBV19 with TRBJ2-3; TRBD1 aligns across 8 bases. Germline CDR1 reads LNHDA; CDR2 reads SQIVND (reference sequence). J gave up 2 bases and V 2 bases, and 9 bases lay outside the gene matches. CDR3 length equals 17 residues. CDR3 sequence: CASSIRARDRSTDTQYF. Written as DNA, the CDR3 is TGTGCCAGTAGTATAAGGGCCCGGGACAGGTCCACAGATACGCAGTATTTT.

For the CDR3, the DNA is TGCGCCAGCAGCTTGGGGGAGGCTAACACTGAAGCTTTCTTT. Encoded protein: CASSLGEANTEAFF. The rearrangement joins TRBV5-1 to TRBJ1-1; unclear D gene. From germline, CDR1 is SGHRS and CDR2 YFSETQ. With 0 bases removed from V and 2 bases from J, the gap between germline ends came to 8 bases. The CDR3 is made up of 14 amino acids. Full variable domain (rest looked up from reference TRBV5-1 and TRBJ1-1): KAGVTQTPRYLIKTRGQQVTLSCSPISGHRSVSWYQQTPGQGLQFLFEYFSETQRNKGNFPGRFSGRQFSNSRSEMNVSTLELGDSALYLCASSLGEANTEAFFGQGTRLTVV.

CDR3 residues: CASSYSNPGYGYTF. The CDR3 nucleotides read TGTGCCAGCAGTTACTCGAATCCTGGCTATGGCTACACCTTC. The chain combines TRBV6-6 with TRBJ1-2, with no clear D. V lost 0 bases to trimming and J lost 4 bases, with 9 bases between them. CDR1 and CDR2 from the germline V gene are MNHNY and SVGAGI (reference sequence). This CDR3 is 14 amino acids long.

The V gene is TRBV27, the J gene TRBJ2-2; D uncertain. Per germline, CDR1 MNHEY and CDR2 SMNVEV (reference sequence). CDR3 length: 13 amino acids. Trimming pared 4 bases from V and 2 bases from J, leaving 5 bases between. In DNA, the CDR3 is TGTGCCAGCAGTTCCTATAACACCGGGGAGCTGTTTTTT. Its translation: CASSSYNTGELFF.

This clone was recorded only once. The chain has TRBV25-1 and TRBJ2-1; D is undetermined. CDR1 and CDR2 from the germline V gene are MGHDK and SYGVNS. Trimming took 8 bases from V and 9 from J, leaving 11 bases between them. CDR3 length: 11 residues. As DNA, the CDR3 is TGTGCCAGCCAAACCCGGAGTGAGCAGTTCTTC. It codes for CASQTRSEQFF.

V usage is TRBV5-1 and J usage is TRBJ2-3; 11 nucleotides align to TRBD2. The CDR3 loop spans 18 amino acids. CDR1 SGHRS and CDR2 YFSETQ come from the germline V gene. After removal of 0 bases from V and 2 bases from J, the junction contained 8 bases not matched to a gene. CDR3 protein: CASSLGLAGGLLTDTQYF. In DNA form, the CDR3 reads TGCGCCAGCAGCTTGGGTCTAGCGGGGGGTCTCCTCACAGATACGCAGTATTTT.

The rearrangement joins TRBV30 to TRBJ2-5; no reliable D call. The CDR3 covers 12 residues. The germline V gene encodes CDR1 GTSNPN and CDR2 SVGIG (reference sequence). Trimming took off 4 bases at V and 4 bases at J, with 10 bases between the two ends. CDR3 coding DNA: TGTGCCTGGAACACCGTCGTAGAGACCCAGTACTTC. It is translated as CAWNTVVETQYF.

The rearrangement joins TRBV6-1 to TRBJ2-2; D is undetermined. CDR1 is MNHNS, CDR2 SASEGT, per germline. The ends were cut back, 2 bases at V and 7 bases at J, with 17 bases in the middle. This CDR3 contains 16 residues. CDR3 residues: CASSEFDPPYVGELFF. The CDR3 region has the DNA TGTGCCAGCAGTGAATTTGATCCCCCGTATGTCGGGGAGCTGTTTTTT.

The chain links TRBV18 to TRBJ1-4, with a tentative D call TRBD1 (5 bases). The V end lost 4 bases, the J end lost 6 bases, and 12 bases lay between the germline ends. The CDR3 length is 14 residues. Germline V gives CDR1 KGHSH, CDR2 LQKENI. CDR3 nucleotides: TGTGCCAGCTCACTTGGGGCGAGGGATGAAAAACTGTTTTTT. Its translation: CASSLGARDEKLFF.

This clone was observed a few times. This sequence joins TRBV11-2 and TRBJ1-1, with TRBD1 as a possible D gene (5 bases). Germline V gives CDR1 SGHAT, CDR2 FQNNGV. This CDR3 is built from 13 residues. Trimming removed 5 bases from V and 0 bases from J, with 7 bases in between. CDR3 coding DNA: TGTGCCAGCAGCGTGACAGTGAACACTGAAGCTTTCTTT. Translated: CASSVTVNTEAFF.

The chain recombines TRBV6-1 with TRBJ1-5; D remains ambiguous. Germline CDR1 is MNHNS and CDR2 is SASEGT. The CDR3 is 16 amino acids. The V end was cut by 2 bases, the J end by 0 bases, with 11 bases between. In nucleotides, the CDR3 is TGTGCCAGCAGTGAATTAGGTGGCCTTAGCAATCAGCCCCAGCATTTT. Translation gives CASSELGGLSNQPQHF.

This clone occurred once. This chain joins TRBV4-1 and TRBJ2-3, with D perhaps being TRBD1 or TRBD2 (5 bases each). There are 16 residues in the CDR3. Trimming stripped 4 bases from V and 4 bases from J, with 18 bases between. CDR1 is MGHRA and CDR2 is YSYEKL in the germline V gene. CDR3 sequence reads: CASSPSGAEPADTQYF. Here the CDR3 DNA reads TGCGCCAGCAGCCCATCCGGGGCGGAGCCGGCAGATACGCAGTATTTT.

V and J are TRBV28 and TRBJ1-5, with TRBD1 identical over 8 bases. J lost 0 bases, V lost 2 bases, and 9 bases had no gene match. Germline lookup yields CDR1 MDHEN and CDR2 SYDVKM. This CDR3 contains 18 residues. CDR3 sequence reads: CASSLAHRTGFSNQPQHF. CDR3 sequence (DNA): TGTGCCAGCAGTTTAGCCCACAGGACAGGGTTTAGCAATCAGCCCCAGCATTTT.

The rearrangement joins TRBV5-1 to TRBJ1-2; weak D call: TRBD1 (6 bases). The CDR3 spans 15 residues. Between the trimmed V and J ends, which lost 4 bases and 6 bases, there was a span of 19 bases. The V gene's germline CDR1 is SGHRS and CDR2 YFSETQ. DNA of the CDR3: TGCGCCAGCAGCGCAAAAACAGGGCCCGAGGATGGCTACACCTTC. It codes for CASSAKTGPEDGYTF.

The chain joins TRBV19 to TRBJ2-1; TRBD1 is a possible D gene (6 bases). The CDR3 sequence is 13 residues long. V lost 2 bases, J lost 10 bases, and 12 bases lay in between. CDR1 is LNHDA, CDR2 SQIVND, per germline (reference sequence). This chain's CDR3 is CASSINRASEQFF. The DNA of the CDR3 is TGTGCCAGTAGTATAAACAGGGCAAGCGAGCAGTTCTTC.

The gene calls are TRBV28 and TRBJ1-5; D ambiguous. Trimming removed 1 base at V and 5 bases at J, with 3 bases between. CDR1 and CDR2 from the germline V gene are MDHEN and SYDVKM. The CDR3 contains 12 residues. The DNA of the CDR3 is TGTGCCAGCAGTTTATCCTATCAGCCCCAGCATTTT. This codes for CASSLSYQPQHF.

The J gene is TRBJ1-2, the V gene TRBV7-9; 7 nucleotides match TRBD1. From germline, CDR1 is SEHNR and CDR2 FQNEAQ (reference sequence). V lost 5 bases and J lost 6; bases outside the gene matches: 9. This CDR3 spans 14 amino acids. DNA of the CDR3: TGTGCCAGCAGCCCCGACAGGGTAAGGGATGGCTACACCTTC. It encodes CASSPDRVRDGYTF. The full variable domain, its missing parts supplied by reference TRBV7-9 and TRBJ1-2, is DTGVSQNPRHKITKRGQNVTFRCDPISEHNRLYWYRQTLGQGPEFLTYFQNEAQLEKSRLLSDRFSAERPKGSFSTLEIQRTEQGDSAMYLCASSPDRVRDGYTFGSGTRLTVV.

The chain is built from TRBV18 and TRBJ2-1; 9 bases match TRBD2. CDR1 and CDR2 (germline): KGHSH, LQKENI. Germline trimming cut 1 base from V and 6 bases from J; bases unmatched to any gene: 16. CDR3 size: 19 residues. The CDR3 DNA follows: TGTGCCAGCTCACCACGGAGGCCCGGCGGGGGGGCGGCGGGCAATGAGCAGTTCTTC. Its translation is CASSPRRPGGGAAGNEQFF.

This chain links TRBV6-6 with TRBJ2-7; TRBD2 aligns across 9 bases. Germline loops: CDR1 MNHNY, CDR2 SVGAGI (reference sequence). CDR3 length equals 16 residues. Trimming removed 2 bases from V and 2 bases from J; junction bases left unmatched: 7. As DNA, the CDR3 is TGTGCCAGCAGTTACCCCGAGGCTAGCGGGACCTACGAGCAGTACTTC. Translation: CASSYPEASGTYEQYF.

J is TRBJ2-3 and V is TRBV5-1; D might be TRBD2 (7 bases). Germline V lookup: CDR1 SGHRS, CDR2 YFSETQ. V was clipped by 1 base and J by 5 bases, with 14 bases between them. CDR3 length equals 15 residues. The CDR3 nucleotides are TGCGCCAGCAGCTTGAGAGGGGGGGCCGGAGATACGCAGTATTTT. It specifies CASSLRGGAGDTQYF.

The genes are TRBV5-1 and TRBJ2-5; TRBD1 agrees at 7 bases. Looked up from germline, CDR1 is SGHRS and CDR2 is YFSETQ. V dropped 3 bases and J dropped 1; count of bases not matched to a gene: 9. The CDR3 totals 16 residues. The DNA for the CDR3 is TGCGCCAGCAGCTCCGGGACAGCGGCGGGCCAAGAGACCCAGTACTTC. As protein: CASSSGTAAGQETQYF.

The V gene is TRBV11-3, the J gene TRBJ2-5; 14 bases align to TRBD2. The CDR3 length is 16 residues. Germline loops: CDR1 SGHNT, CDR2 YENEEA. J gave up 4 bases and V 1 base, and 2 bases lay outside the gene matches. CDR3 DNA sequence: TGTGCCAGCAGCTTAGGGGGACTAGCGGGAGTAGAGACCCAGTACTTC. This translates into CASSLGGLAGVETQYF. Based on the CDR3 plus reference TRBV11-3 and TRBJ2-5, the full variable domain is EAGVVQSPRYKIIEKKQPVAFWCNPISGHNTLYWYLQNLGQGPELLIRYENEEAVDDSQLPKDRFSAERLKGVDSTLKIQPAELGDSAVYLCASSLGGLAGVETQYFGPGTRLLVL.